Listed below are T cell receptor beta chains from one sample, sequenced in a study of shared T cell receptors in the human thymus. The table came from immunoSEQ multiplex PCR; TCRdb's copy has only in-frame clones and leaves some out. The profile covers hundreds of thousands of clones, with roughly 74% appearing a single time and about 0.013% taken by the ten largest. These data also featured in a second study, about human thymus T cells.

Sequences were obtained from thymocytes. The receptors derive from a boy younger than two with a congenital heart defect. The CDR3 runs from the conserved cysteine through the conserved F or W. The order of the fields is V gene, CDR3 length, clone size, J gene, D gene, CDR3 protein, CDR3 DNA. The D gene is left open where the match is weak. Some rows mark clone size as missing; the rest say once, few, many or name a class of expanded clone.

>TRBV4-3|21|NA|TRBJ2-1|TRBD2
CASSPNRKGLAGERGGDEQFF
TGCGCCAGCAGCCCTAATAGGAAGGGACTAGCGGGAGAACGGGGAGGGGATGAGCAGTTCTTC
>TRBV4-3|16|NA|TRBJ1-4|NA
CASSQGMSGPGRKLFF
TGCGCCAGCAGCCAAGGGATGAGCGGGCCCGGGAGAAAACTGTTTTTT
>TRBV10-1|16|NA|TRBJ1-1|NA
CASSESRWGVNTEAFF
TGCGCCAGCAGTGAGTCCCGATGGGGGGTGAACACTGAAGCTTTCTTT
>TRBV7-7|22|NA|TRBJ2-1|TRBD2
CASSRSKLWRKQTSGSGYEQFF
TGTGCTAGCAGCCGATCCAAGCTTTGGAGGAAGCAGACTAGCGGGAGTGGCTATGAGCAGTTCTTC
>TRBV27|14|few|TRBJ2-5|NA
CASSSRTAQGTQYF
TGTGCCAGCAGTTCTCGAACCGCACAGGGGACCCAGTACTTC
>TRBV6-1|17|NA|TRBJ2-2|NA
CASSEASTGPITGELFF
TGTGCCAGCAGTGAAGCAAGTACAGGGCCTATCACCGGGGAGCTGTTTTTT
>TRBV29-1|20|NA|TRBJ2-1|TRBD2
CSVEALRERGGSVEVNEQFF
TGCAGCGTTGAAGCCCTTAGGGAGAGGGGAGGGTCTGTTGAGGTCAATGAGCAGTTCTTC
>TRBV5-1|14|NA|TRBJ2-7|TRBD1
CASHTGTGVGEQYF
TGCGCCAGCCATACTGGGACAGGGGTCGGCGAGCAGTACTTC
>TRBV7-9|14|NA|TRBJ1-2|TRBD1
CASSPGGGVGGYTF
TGTGCCAGCAGCCCAGGGGGCGGGGTTGGTGGCTACACCTTC
>TRBV19|15|NA|TRBJ1-5|NA
CASSIARRRYQPQHF
TGTGCCAGTAGTATAGCGAGGAGGCGGTACCAGCCCCAGCATTTT
>TRBV4-3|18|few|TRBJ2-1|TRBD2
CASSQESPSGRSYNEQFF
TGCGCCAGCAGCCAAGAATCCCCTAGCGGGAGGTCATACAATGAGCAGTTCTTC
>TRBV27|18|NA|TRBJ2-6|TRBD1
CASSPYRGRASGANVLTF
TGTGCCAGCAGTCCGTACAGGGGGCGGGCCTCTGGGGCCAACGTCCTGACTTTC
>TRBV27|13|NA|TRBJ1-2|TRBD1
CASSYRGGYGYTF
TGTGCCAGCAGTTACAGGGGTGGCTATGGCTACACCTTC
>TRBV19|12|few|TRBJ2-5|NA
CASSQDRETQYF
TGTGCCAGTAGCCAGGATCGTGAGACCCAGTACTTC
>TRBV5-1|16|NA|TRBJ2-6|NA
CASTRNVWGKANVLTF
TGCGCCAGCACCCGGAACGTGTGGGGCAAGGCCAACGTCCTGACTTTC
>TRBV10-1|16|NA|TRBJ2-3|TRBD2
CARREREVPSTDTQYF
TGCGCCAGGCGGGAGCGGGAGGTCCCTAGCACAGATACGCAGTATTTT
>TRBV27|16|NA|TRBJ2-7|TRBD1
CASSCYGTVHSYEQYF
TGTGCCAGCAGCTGCTACGGGACAGTCCACTCCTACGAGCAGTACTTC
>TRBV2|15|NA|TRBJ2-7|TRBD2
CASNLVGLAAYEQYF
TGTGCCAGCAATTTGGTGGGACTAGCGGCCTACGAGCAGTACTTC
>TRBV5-1|17|NA|TRBJ1-2|TRBD1
CASSPSGQPPLNYGYTF
TGCGCCAGCAGCCCCTCGGGACAGCCACCCCTAAACTATGGCTACACCTTC
>TRBV14|15|NA|TRBJ2-7|TRBD2
CASSPLRREPYEQYF
TGTGCCAGCAGCCCCCTAAGGCGGGAGCCCTACGAGCAGTACTTC
>TRBV14|14|few|TRBJ2-7|TRBD1
CASSPGQEEYEQYF
TGTGCCAGCAGCCCGGGACAGGAAGAGTACGAGCAGTACTTC
>TRBV27|17|NA|TRBJ1-5|TRBD1
CASSLSSRTGSDQPQHF
TGTGCCAGCAGTTTATCGTCGAGGACAGGGTCGGATCAGCCCCAGCATTTT
>TRBV5-4|17|NA|TRBJ2-2|TRBD1
CASSLMSRGHSTGELFF
TGTGCCAGCAGCTTGATGTCCAGGGGGCACAGTACCGGGGAGCTGTTTTTT
>TRBV11-2|15|NA|TRBJ1-5|TRBD1
CASSDDRDSNQPQHF
TGTGCCAGCAGCGACGACAGGGATAGCAATCAGCCCCAGCATTTT